The clone carrying this TCR beta chain was detected only once. Treatment: some 20 received Ad26.COV2.S at low or high dose, single or two shots; several received placebo; per-sample allocation not given. Day 63 after the first vaccine or placebo injection was the time point for sampling. These data come from a study of Ad26.COV2.S vaccination and SARS-CoV-2 variants. Clones were sequenced by immunoSEQ multiplex PCR, and TCRdb holds only the in-frame ones, with some missing. This sample has 360,000 or so clones, with more than 75% found just once. V was pared by 3 bases and J by 4 bases, with 10 bases between. The CDR3 sequence is 14 residues long. The germline V gene has CDR1 SGHTA and CDR2 FQGNSA.

The sequence came from a person between 18 and 60 years old who received the Ad26.COV2.S COVID-19 vaccine or a placebo. Sequences were derived from peripheral blood, sampled in a trial of Ad26.COV2.S vaccine versus placebo. The rearrangement joins TRBV7-2 to TRBJ1-3, with D tentatively TRBD1 (5 bases). CDR3 sequence: CASSFGGIGNTIYF. The CDR3 DNA reads TGTGCCAGCAGCTTCGGGGGGATAGGAAACACCATATATTTT.